The 21 T cell receptor beta chains presented below share a single source sample, sequenced in a study of cytomegalovirus exposure and HLA in healthy donors (dated by TCRdb to the late 2010s). Library preparation employed the immunoSEQ multiplex PCR assay. A mixture of 60 forward primers for TCR Vbeta segments and 13 reverse primers for TCR Jbeta segments was used in the multiplex PCR. This immuneACCESS table, as held by TCRdb, lists in-frame sequences with V and J called but not all clones. Of the missing ones, under half trace to an unresolved V gene in checked studies; the others have no known cause. The sample contains roughly 130,000 clones, around 80% of them found a single time. Approximately 0.93% of the sample lies in the top ten. The sample taken for sequencing was PBMCs. Source of these receptors: a human donor in good health.

The V gene is TRBV5-4, the J gene TRBJ1-1; 7 nucleotides agree with TRBD1. Germline lookup yields CDR1 SGHNT and CDR2 YYREEE (reference sequence). V lost 2 bases to trimming and J lost 4 bases; unmatched junction nucleotides: 11. This CDR3 spans 16 amino acids. CDR3 bases: TGTGCCAGCAGCTTACCTCTGACAGGGCGCGGCACTGAAGCTTTCTTT. This gives the protein CASSLPLTGRGTEAFF.

This clone was detected only a few times. The chain has TRBV10-3 and TRBJ2-7, with 9 bases matching TRBD2. The CDR3 spans 12 residues. With V trimmed by 10 bases and J by 3 bases, 4 bases remained unmatched. Germline CDR1 ENHRY, CDR2 SYGVKD. CDR3 residues: CATSTSGYEQYF. The CDR3 nucleotides read TGTGCCACCTCGACTAGCGGCTACGAGCAGTACTTC.

The chain has TRBV7-9 and TRBJ1-1, with a tentative D call TRBD1 (5 bases). This CDR3 has 15 amino acids. From germline, CDR1 is SEHNR and CDR2 FQNEAQ (reference sequence). The V gene lost 3 bases and the J gene lost 0 bases, with 11 bases spanning the gap. CDR3 sequence (DNA): TGTGCCAGCAGCTTGTTGACAGACTTGAACACTGAAGCTTTCTTT. It codes for CASSLLTDLNTEAFF.

This chain joins TRBV10-3 and TRBJ1-3, with D unclear. The CDR3 extends over 13 amino acids. Germline CDR1 reads ENHRY; CDR2 reads SYGVKD. The ends were cut back, 6 bases at V and 0 bases at J, with 6 bases in the middle. This CDR3 reads CAISGLSGNTIYF. The CDR3 DNA is TGTGCCATCAGCGGACTCTCTGGAAACACCATATATTTT.

For the CDR3, the DNA is TGTGCCAGCAGGTCAACCCCTGCGGCAGGCTACACCTTC. Protein sequence: CASRSTPAAGYTF. The chain carries TRBV2 and TRBJ1-2; no clear D. Germline values: CDR1 SNHLY, CDR2 FYNNEI. The CDR3 spans 13 residues. V lost 6 bases, J lost 8 bases, and 16 bases lay in between. Filled out from reference TRBV2 and TRBJ1-2, the complete variable domain reads EPEVTQTPSHQVTQMGQEVILRCVPISNHLYFYWYRQILGQKVEFLVSFYNNEISEKSEIFDDQFSVERPDGSNFTLKIRSTKLEDSAMYFCASRSTPAAGYTFGSGTRLTVV.

The chain links TRBV4-2 to TRBJ1-1; TRBD1 agrees at 8 bases. This CDR3 comprises 17 residues. CDR1 LGHNA and CDR2 YNFKEQ come from the germline V gene. Germline trimming cut 1 base from V and 4 bases from J; bases unmatched to any gene: 11. CDR3 protein: CASSQVGRQGAATEAFF. As DNA, the CDR3 is TGTGCCAGCAGCCAAGTTGGTCGGCAGGGGGCGGCCACTGAAGCTTTCTTT.

The chain has TRBV5-1 and TRBJ1-6, with 7 bases that match TRBD1. Germline CDR1 and CDR2: SGHRS and YFSETQ. J lost 7 bases, V lost 4 bases, and 5 bases had no gene match. The CDR3 consists of 14 residues. CDR3 coding DNA: TGCGCCAGCAGCAGCCGGGACAGAAATTCACCCCTCCACTTT. It codes for CASSSRDRNSPLHF. The variable domain in full, completed from reference TRBV5-1 and TRBJ1-6, reads KAGVTQTPRYLIKTRGQQVTLSCSPISGHRSVSWYQQTPGQGLQFLFEYFSETQRNKGNFPGRFSGRQFSNSRSEMNVSTLELGDSALYLCASSSRDRNSPLHFGNGTRLTVT.

This clone occurred once. The V call is TRBV5-1, the J call TRBJ1-2; TRBD1 matches 9 bases. The V and J ends lost 0 bases and 5 bases, in that order; junction bases with no gene match: 5. There are 15 residues in the CDR3. Germline V gene data show CDR1 as SGHRS and CDR2 as YFSETQ. The CDR3 DNA is TGCGCCAGCAGCTTGGGGGGACAGGGATTTTATGGCTACACCTTC. Translating it yields CASSLGGQGFYGYTF.

V is TRBV5-1 and J is TRBJ1-1, with 9 positions matching TRBD1. The CDR3 contains 14 residues. Germline V gives CDR1 SGHRS, CDR2 YFSETQ. J gave up 6 bases and V 6 bases, and 9 bases lay outside the gene matches. The CDR3 spells CASTRTGDNAEAFF. CDR3 nucleotide sequence: TGCGCCAGCACCCGGACAGGGGATAATGCTGAAGCTTTCTTT. Together with reference TRBV5-1 and TRBJ1-1, the CDR3 gives the full variable domain: KAGVTQTPRYLIKTRGQQVTLSCSPISGHRSVSWYQQTPGQGLQFLFEYFSETQRNKGNFPGRFSGRQFSNSRSEMNVSTLELGDSALYLCASTRTGDNAEAFFGQGTRLTVV.

The chain employs TRBV5-1 and TRBJ2-7, with 12 nucleotides matching TRBD2. CDR3 length: 16 residues. Germline-derived CDR1 and CDR2 are SGHRS and YFSETQ. J lost 3 bases, V lost 0 bases, and 4 bases had no gene match. The CDR3 DNA sequence: TGCGCCAGCAGCTTGGAGCCTAGCGGGGGGGACTACGAGCAGTACTTC. It specifies CASSLEPSGGDYEQYF.

This clone was detected a few times. The gene calls are TRBV6-5 and TRBJ1-1; D remains ambiguous. Trimming cost V 4 bases and J 1 base, with 10 bases left between them. Per the germline V gene, CDR1 is MNHEY and CDR2 is SVGAGI. The CDR3 spans 14 residues. The CDR3 loop reads CASSFGETNTEAFF. CDR3 nucleotide sequence: TGTGCCAGCAGTTTCGGGGAGACGAACACTGAAGCTTTCTTT.

CDR3 coding DNA: TGCGCCAGCAGTTTGCAGACAGGGCAACAAGAGACCCAGTACTTC. Residues: CASSLQTGQQETQYF. This chain links TRBV5-1 with TRBJ2-5; 7 bases are shared with TRBD1. The ends lost 5 bases at V and 2 bases at J; junction bases unmatched: 9. Per the germline V gene, CDR1 is SGHRS and CDR2 is YFSETQ. This CDR3 region has 15 residues.

The genes are TRBV4-1 and TRBJ2-7; D ambiguous. V was clipped by 5 bases and J by 4 bases, with 6 bases between them. Germline assignment: CDR1 MGHRA and CDR2 YSYEKL. CDR3 length: 11 residues. This chain's CDR3 is CASSTEYEQYF. The DNA for the CDR3 is TGCGCCAGCAGCACAGAATACGAGCAGTACTTC.

This rearrangement joins TRBV7-3 to TRBJ2-2; D uncertain. The germline V gene encodes CDR1 SGHTA and CDR2 FQGTGA. Trimming stripped 5 bases from V and 5 bases from J, with 6 bases between. The CDR3 covers 12 residues. The CDR3 is CASSPQTGELFF. CDR3 nucleotides: TGTGCCAGCAGCCCTCAGACCGGGGAGCTGTTTTTT.

The chain links TRBV6-5 to TRBJ1-1; D not resolved. V was cut by 6 bases and J by 6 bases, with 14 bases left in between. CDR3 size: 13 residues. Looked up from germline, CDR1 is MNHEY and CDR2 is SVGAGI. CDR3 residues: CASSPYEGAEAFF. In DNA form, the CDR3 reads TGTGCCAGCAGCCCGTACGAGGGTGCTGAAGCTTTCTTT.

The genes are TRBV15 and TRBJ1-6; 10 bases line up with TRBD1. The CDR3 spans 16 residues. Looked up from germline, CDR1 is LNHNV and CDR2 is YYDKDF (reference sequence). With V trimmed by 5 bases and J by 11 bases, 12 bases remained unmatched. The chain's CDR3 is CATSPRDRGDWAPLHF. The CDR3, as DNA: TGTGCCACCAGCCCCCGGGACAGGGGTGATTGGGCACCCCTCCACTTT.

J is TRBJ1-1 and V is TRBV5-1, with D uncertain. Trimming removed 0 bases from V and 5 bases from J, with 14 bases in between. This CDR3 has 15 amino acids. Per the germline V gene, CDR1 is SGHRS and CDR2 is YFSETQ. The CDR3 DNA follows: TGCGCCAGCAGCTTGGTCGCGGGGAGTGGGACTGAAGCTTTCTTT. Its protein product is CASSLVAGSGTEAFF.

The J gene is TRBJ2-1, the V gene TRBV7-9; 7 positions agree with TRBD1. The germline CDR1 and CDR2 sequences are SEHNR and FQNEAQ (reference sequence). The V gene end was trimmed by 6 bases and the J gene end by 7 bases; junction bases not matched to a gene: 12. This CDR3 comprises 15 residues. The chain's CDR3 is CASRRKKGADNEQFF. The CDR3 region has the DNA TGTGCCAGCAGAAGGAAAAAGGGGGCTGATAATGAGCAGTTCTTC.

The chain has TRBV11-2 and TRBJ2-2; 8 bases agree with TRBD2. V lost 8 bases, J lost 6 bases, and 8 bases stayed unmatched. Germline V gives CDR1 SGHAT, CDR2 FQNNGV. The CDR3 loop spans 14 amino acids. CDR3 in DNA: TGTGCCAGCCGGGGACTAGTCGGCGCCGGGGAGCTGTTTTTT. Translation gives CASRGLVGAGELFF. Drawing the rest from reference TRBV11-2 and TRBJ2-2, the complete variable domain is EAGVAQSPRYKIIEKRQSVAFWCNPISGHATLYWYQQILGQGPKLLIQFQNNGVVDDSQLPKDRFSAERLKGVDSTLKIQPAKLEDSAVYLCASRGLVGAGELFFGEGSRLTVL.

The CDR3 loop reads CASSQEAGRTNYGYTF. CDR3 in DNA: TGTGCCAGCAGCCAAGAAGCAGGGAGGACAAACTATGGCTACACCTTC. The chain employs TRBV4-2 and TRBJ1-2; perhaps TRBD1 as D (5 bases). Germline CDR1 reads LGHNA; CDR2 reads YNFKEQ. V dropped 0 bases and J dropped 2 bases, with 13 bases sitting between them. CDR3 length: 16 residues.

The J gene is TRBJ2-7, the V gene TRBV6-6, with D perhaps matching TRBD1 (5 bases). The CDR3 runs to 14 residues. Trimming pared 5 bases from V and 5 bases from J, leaving 16 bases between. CDR1 MNHNY and CDR2 SVGAGI come from the germline V gene (reference sequence). CDR3 protein: CASSIYSRAHEQYF. In DNA form, the CDR3 reads TGTGCCAGCAGTATCTACAGCAGGGCCCACGAGCAGTACTTC.